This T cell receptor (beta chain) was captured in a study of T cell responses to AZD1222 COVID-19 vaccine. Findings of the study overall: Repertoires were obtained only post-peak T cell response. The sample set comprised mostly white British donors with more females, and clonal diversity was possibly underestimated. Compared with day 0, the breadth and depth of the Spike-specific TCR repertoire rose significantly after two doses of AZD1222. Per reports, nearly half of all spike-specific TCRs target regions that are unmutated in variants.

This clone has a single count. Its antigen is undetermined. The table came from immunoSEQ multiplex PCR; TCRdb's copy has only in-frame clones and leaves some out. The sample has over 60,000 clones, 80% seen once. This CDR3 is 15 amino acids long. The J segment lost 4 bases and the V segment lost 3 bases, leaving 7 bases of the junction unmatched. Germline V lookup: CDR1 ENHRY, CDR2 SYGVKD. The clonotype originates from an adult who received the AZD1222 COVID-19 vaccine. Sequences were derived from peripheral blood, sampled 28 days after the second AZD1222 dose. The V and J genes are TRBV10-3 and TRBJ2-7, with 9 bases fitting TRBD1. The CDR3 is CAISDLGQGRYEQYF. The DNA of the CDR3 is TGTGCCATCAGTGACTTGGGACAGGGAAGGTACGAGCAGTACTTC.